Shown below are 32 T cell receptor beta chains from a single sample sequenced in a study of vaccination effects on CD4 cells after COVID-19. Assay used: immunoSEQ multiplex PCR; TCRdb lists only in-frame clones, some missing. The table shows tens of thousands of clones, with 60% to 80% occurring only once. Which antigens these TCRs recognize remains unknown. Viral peptide pool expansion of antigen-specific CD4+ T cells preceded sequencing in the ViraFEST assay. A roughly 10-day culture period preceded the isolation of CD4+ T cells. Vaccine administered to participants consisted of two doses of either BNT162b2 or mRNA-1273. Here the sequenced sample was CD4+ T cells from PBMCs cultured with HCoV-OC43 spike peptides, taken after COVID-19 vaccination. Subset denoted: HCoV-OC43 spike overlapping peptide pool stimulation. Source of these receptors: a human donor who received a COVID-19 vaccine.

This clone was counted once. This sequence joins TRBV12-3 or TRBV12-4 and TRBJ1-1; D unresolved. The CDR3 runs 12 residues. The germline V and J ends were trimmed by 5 bases and 3 bases, with 7 bases remaining between them. The CDR3 nucleotides read TGTGCCAGCAGTCGAGTCGACACTGAAGCTTTCTTT. Its protein is CASSRVDTEAFF.

The chain combines TRBV19 with TRBJ1-1; D is uncertain. The V and J ends lost 7 bases and 0 bases respectively, with 12 bases between them. Germline V gives CDR1 LNHDA, CDR2 SQIVND (reference sequence). The CDR3 covers 14 residues. In DNA form, the CDR3 reads TGTGCCAGTACCTTCTCGCGGGTGAACACTGAAGCTTTCTTT. Protein sequence: CASTFSRVNTEAFF.

This clone was seen only once. The J gene is TRBJ2-5, the V gene TRBV6-4, with TRBD2 identical over 11 bases. The CDR3 totals 15 residues. From germline, CDR1 is MRHNA and CDR2 SNTAGT. With V trimmed by 3 bases and J by 4 bases, 4 bases remained unmatched. CDR3 region: CASSDPGLAGETQYF. CDR3 bases: TGTGCCAGCAGTGATCCCGGACTAGCGGGAGAGACCCAGTACTTC.

The chain uses TRBV7-3 and TRBJ2-2; 8 nucleotides agree with TRBD1. CDR1 and CDR2 from the germline V gene are SGHTA and FQGTGA. V dropped 4 bases and J dropped 6; count of bases not matched to a gene: 4. CDR3 length: 14 residues. Written as DNA, the CDR3 is TGTGCCAGCAGCTCGACAGGGGAACCCGGGGAGCTGTTTTTT. Amino acid sequence: CASSSTGEPGELFF. The full variable domain, completed using reference TRBV7-3 and TRBJ2-2, is GAGVSQTPSNKVTEKGKYVELRCDPISGHTALYWYRQSLGQGPEFLIYFQGTGAADDSGLPNDRFFAVRPEGSVSTLKIQRTERGDSAVYLCASSSTGEPGELFFGEGSRLTVL.

The chain joins TRBV6-2 or TRBV6-3 to TRBJ1-5; D is uncertain. Germline CDR1 and CDR2: MNHEY and SVGEGT. The V end was cut by 4 bases, the J end by 7 bases, with 8 bases between. CDR3 length: 12 residues. CDR3 sequence reads: CASSLGGQPQHF. The DNA for the CDR3 is TGTGCCAGCAGTTTGGGCGGCCAGCCCCAGCATTTT.

The chain has TRBV5-1 and TRBJ1-1; possible D gene TRBD1, 6 bases. This CDR3 has 16 residues. The V and J ends lost 0 bases and 0 bases respectively, with 12 bases between them. The germline V gene has CDR1 SGHRS and CDR2 YFSETQ. The CDR3 here is CASSLVGGRLNTEAFF. The CDR3, as DNA: TGCGCCAGCAGCTTGGTAGGGGGGCGTTTGAACACTGAAGCTTTCTTT.

The rearrangement uses TRBV15 and TRBJ1-3; unclear D gene. This CDR3 comprises 15 residues. Trimming removed 0 bases at V and 2 bases at J, with 8 bases between. The germline gives CDR1 LNHNV, CDR2 YYDKDF (reference sequence). This chain's CDR3 is CATSRDYVAGNTIYF. In DNA, the CDR3 is TGTGCCACCAGCAGAGATTATGTAGCTGGAAACACCATATATTTT.

The gene calls are TRBV7-9 and TRBJ1-3, with TRBD1 matching over 9 bases. The germline V gene has CDR1 SEHNR and CDR2 FQNEAQ (reference sequence). The CDR3 contains 16 residues. Unmatched junction bases numbered 5, after V lost 5 bases and J lost 0 bases. The CDR3: CASSLQGASSGNTIYF. In DNA, the CDR3 is TGTGCCAGCAGCCTACAGGGGGCGAGCTCTGGAAACACCATATATTTT. Drawing the rest from reference TRBV7-9 and TRBJ1-3, the complete variable domain is DTGVSQNPRHKITKRGQNVTFRCDPISEHNRLYWYRQTLGQGPEFLTYFQNEAQLEKSRLLSDRFSAERPKGSFSTLEIQRTEQGDSAMYLCASSLQGASSGNTIYFGEGSWLTVV.

The chain combines TRBV19 with TRBJ1-5; D is undetermined. The CDR3 is 12 residues long. Germline CDR1 is LNHDA and CDR2 is SQIVND (reference sequence). V lost 1 base and J 4 bases, leaving 2 bases between the germline ends. The CDR3 loop reads CASSIVNQPQHF. The CDR3 DNA sequence: TGTGCCAGTAGTATAGTGAATCAGCCCCAGCATTTT.

This clone was counted once. The chain links TRBV1 to TRBJ1-4. TRBV1 is a pseudogene. The CDR3 runs to 16 residues. In DNA, the CDR3 is TGCACCAGCAGCCAGGACGTTATTAGGGGGGGGGCTTTGCTGTTTTTT. Protein: CTSSQDVIRGGALLFF.

The CDR3 DNA reads TGTGCCAGCAGCGGGACAGCTACCAATCAGCCCCAGCATTTT. It specifies CASSGTATNQPQHF. The chain couples TRBV9 to TRBJ1-5; D may be TRBD1 (6 bases). The ends were cut back, 3 bases at V and 3 bases at J, with 10 bases in the middle. Germline CDR1 is SGDLS and CDR2 is YYNGEE. This CDR3 has 14 residues.

The chain employs TRBV7-9 and TRBJ2-7, with D perhaps matching TRBD1 (6 bases). This CDR3 has 15 residues. From germline, CDR1 is SEHNR and CDR2 FQNEAQ (reference sequence). V was cut by 6 bases and J by 3 bases, with 18 bases left in between. CDR3 nucleotide sequence: TGTGCCAGCAGGAAAGGGGCAGGGACAAGCTACGAGCAGTACGTC. Translation: CASRKGAGTSYEQYV.

The chain's CDR3 is CASSTGTGNTGELFF. CDR3 DNA sequence: TGTGCCAGCAGTACCGGGACAGGCAACACCGGGGAGCTGTTTTTT. The V and J genes are TRBV9 and TRBJ2-2; 8 nucleotides agree with TRBD1. Germline V lookup: CDR1 SGDLS, CDR2 YYNGEE. The CDR3 spans 15 residues. Trimming removed 5 bases from V and 2 bases from J; junction bases left unmatched: 5.

This sequence joins TRBV7-3 and TRBJ2-3; 7 positions match TRBD2. Germline CDR1 reads SGHTA; CDR2 reads FQGTGA. The V gene end was trimmed by 2 bases and the J gene end by 3 bases; junction bases not matched to a gene: 5. The CDR3 loop spans 15 amino acids. The CDR3 spells CASSLWGEGTDTQYF. The CDR3 DNA reads TGTGCCAGCAGCTTATGGGGGGAGGGTACAGATACGCAGTATTTT.

The CDR3 loop is CASSPRGIATEAFF. In DNA form, the CDR3 reads TGTGCCAGCAGCCCGAGGGGGATCGCTACTGAAGCTTTCTTT. The chain uses TRBV28 and TRBJ1-1; TRBD1 might be the D (6 bases). The CDR3 contains 14 residues. The germline CDR1 and CDR2 sequences are MDHEN and SYDVKM. V lost 6 bases and J lost 5, with 16 bases in between. The variable domain in full, completed from reference TRBV28 and TRBJ1-1, reads DVKVTQSSRYLVKRTGEKVFLECVQDMDHENMFWYRQDPGLGLRLIYFSYDVKMKEKGDIPEGYSVSREKKERFSLILESASTNQTSMYLCASSPRGIATEAFFGQGTRLTVV.

The chain uses TRBV6-1 and TRBJ1-4, with 7 bases identical to TRBD1. Germline values: CDR1 MNHNS, CDR2 SASEGT. With V trimmed by 1 base and J by 7 bases, 6 bases remained unmatched. This CDR3 is built from 15 residues. The DNA for the CDR3 is TGTGCCAGCAGTGAAGACAGGGGATCGGGTGAAAAACTGTTTTTT. The encoded protein is CASSEDRGSGEKLFF.

The chain links TRBV19 to TRBJ1-2, with TRBD1 identical over 7 bases. Germline CDR1 LNHDA, CDR2 SQIVND (reference sequence). J gave up 2 bases and V 7 bases, and 4 bases lay outside the gene matches. The CDR3 length is 13 residues. Here the CDR3 DNA reads TGTGCCAGTACCATGGGACAGAACTATGGCTACACCTTC. Translating gives CASTMGQNYGYTF.

CDR3 sequence: CASSLSRNQPQHF. The CDR3, as DNA: TGTGCCAGCAGCTTAAGCAGAAATCAGCCCCAGCATTTT. This chain uses TRBV7-2 with TRBJ1-5; D gene uncertain. This CDR3 has 13 amino acids. Germline loops: CDR1 SGHTA, CDR2 FQGNSA. V lost 2 bases and J 4 bases, leaving 6 bases between the germline ends.

This chain joins TRBV19 and TRBJ2-2; D is possibly TRBD1 or TRBD2 (6 bases each). The V gene lost 5 bases and the J gene lost 4 bases, with 17 bases spanning the gap. This CDR3 is 16 amino acids long. CDR1 and CDR2 (germline): LNHDA, SQIVND (reference sequence). The CDR3 DNA follows: TGTGCCAGTAGTTCCATCTTAGGGGGGTCCACCGGGGAGCTGTTTTTT. Its translation is CASSSILGGSTGELFF.

Comment on this clone: Sequence at one end of the junction differs from germline and may be a read error. The chain recombines TRBV19 with TRBJ1-5, with TRBD1 identical over 7 bases. CDR3 length equals 13 residues. CDR1 and CDR2 (germline): LNHDA, SQIVND (reference sequence). The CDR3 coding sequence is TGTGCCAGTAGCCGGGACAGCACTCAGCCCCAGCATTTT. Amino acid sequence: CASSRDSTQPQHF.

J is TRBJ1-1 and V is TRBV7-2, with 8 positions matching TRBD1. From germline, CDR1 is SGHTA and CDR2 FQGNSA. Trimming at V came to 2 bases and at J to 4 bases, leaving 3 bases not matched to a gene. This CDR3 has 14 residues. In DNA, the CDR3 is TGTGCCAGCAGCTTACAGGGGGCAGGCACTGAAGCTTTCTTT. It specifies CASSLQGAGTEAFF. Based on the CDR3 plus reference TRBV7-2 and TRBJ1-1, the full variable domain is GAGVSQSPSNKVTEKGKDVELRCDPISGHTALYWYRQSLGQGLEFLIYFQGNSAPDKSGLPSDRFSAERTGGSVSTLTIQRTQQEDSAVYLCASSLQGAGTEAFFGQGTRLTVV.

The chain couples TRBV19 to TRBJ1-2; D is unresolved. V lost 3 bases and J 2 bases, leaving 10 bases between the germline ends. The length of the CDR3 is 14 residues. Germline V CDR1 and CDR2: LNHDA, SQIVND (reference sequence). CDR3 in DNA: TGTGCCAGTAGTATGCGCAATATAAACTATGGCTACACCTTC. As protein: CASSMRNINYGYTF.

The V gene is TRBV2, the J gene TRBJ2-3; D may be TRBD2 (5 bases). Germline V gene sequence: CDR1 SNHLY, CDR2 FYNNEI. The CDR3 totals 16 residues. Between the trimmed V and J ends, which lost 6 bases and 2 bases, there was a span of 18 bases. For the CDR3, the DNA is TGTGCCAGCAGAGGACGCCTAGTGAGGGTCACAGATACGCAGTATTTT. This sequence encodes CASRGRLVRVTDTQYF.

This sequence joins TRBV6-5 and TRBJ1-2, with D possibly matching TRBD1 (5 bases). This CDR3 region has 15 residues. In germline, CDR1 is MNHEY, CDR2 SVGAGI. V was clipped by 6 bases and J by 0 bases, with 14 bases between them. As DNA, the CDR3 is TGTGCCAGCAGATTGGTGAGGGGCGCTAACTATGGCTACACCTTC. It translates to CASRLVRGANYGYTF.

This chain links TRBV5-1 with TRBJ1-5; TRBD1 agrees at 10 bases. Germline V CDR1 and CDR2: SGHRS, YFSETQ. V trimming: 4 bases; J trimming: 0 bases; junction bases outside the gene matches: 10. The CDR3 length is 18 residues. The CDR3 here is CASSPGTGVWDSNQPQHF. The CDR3, as DNA: TGCGCCAGCAGCCCGGGGACAGGGGTTTGGGATAGCAATCAGCCCCAGCATTTT.

This chain joins TRBV18 and TRBJ2-6; TRBD2 matches 12 bases. This CDR3 region has 18 residues. The germline V gene has CDR1 KGHSH and CDR2 LQKENI. The junction had 1 base not matched to a gene; V was cut back by 1 base and J by 0 bases. The CDR3 region is CASSPQTSGSSGANVLTF. As DNA, the CDR3 is TGTGCCAGCTCACCACAGACTAGCGGGAGCTCTGGGGCCAACGTCCTGACTTTC.

This chain uses TRBV6-5 with TRBJ2-7; 8 bases map to TRBD2. The CDR3 totals 15 residues. Unmatched junction bases numbered 9, after V lost 6 bases and J lost 2 bases. Germline CDR1 MNHEY, CDR2 SVGAGI. The DNA for the CDR3 is TGTGCCAGCAGACCTCCGGGCGGGGGGCCCTACGAGCAGTACGTC. This gives the protein CASRPPGGGPYEQYV.

The chain links TRBV11-2 to TRBJ2-3; D is undetermined. Trimming took 3 bases from V and 0 from J, leaving 13 bases between them. Germline assignment: CDR1 SGHAT and CDR2 FQNNGV. CDR3 length: 16 amino acids. CDR3 bases: TGTGCCAGCAGCTTGAGACTTACTCCCAGCACAGATACGCAGTATTTT. It is translated as CASSLRLTPSTDTQYF.

This chain uses TRBV7-9 with TRBJ2-2, with 9 bases matching TRBD1. This CDR3 region has 16 residues. Germline V lookup: CDR1 SEHNR, CDR2 FQNEAQ (reference sequence). V trimming: 5 bases; J trimming: 5 bases; junction bases outside the gene matches: 9. CDR3 protein: CASSDSGTGRTGELFF. The DNA of the CDR3 is TGTGCCAGCAGCGATTCCGGGACAGGGCGGACCGGGGAGCTGTTTTTT.

The chain combines TRBV18 with TRBJ2-2, with a weak D call TRBD1 (6 bases). The CDR3 has 13 amino acids. Germline V lookup: CDR1 KGHSH, CDR2 LQKENI. The V and J ends lost 0 bases and 13 bases respectively, with 12 bases between them. The CDR3 bases are TGTGCCAGCTCACCACCTCTACAGGGTGCGCTGTTTTTT. Encoded protein: CASSPPLQGALFF.

The chain uses TRBV5-4 and TRBJ2-5; 9 bases are shared with TRBD1. In germline, CDR1 is SGHNT, CDR2 YYREEE (reference sequence). V shed 4 bases and J 5 bases; nucleotides not matched to a gene: 6. The CDR3 covers 14 residues. CDR3 residues: CASSRTGVGETQYF. CDR3 DNA sequence: TGTGCCAGCAGCCGGACAGGGGTCGGGGAGACCCAGTACTTC.

The rearrangement links TRBV7-3 to TRBJ2-2, with TRBD1 identical over 9 bases. With 5 bases clipped from V and 5 bases from J, the junction kept 6 bases outside the gene matches. This CDR3 spans 15 amino acids. Germline values: CDR1 SGHTA, CDR2 FQGTGA. In DNA form, the CDR3 reads TGTGCCAGCAGCCCCCGAGGACAGGGGACCGGGGAGCTGTTTTTT. Residues: CASSPRGQGTGELFF. The full variable domain, its missing parts supplied by reference TRBV7-3 and TRBJ2-2, is GAGVSQTPSNKVTEKGKYVELRCDPISGHTALYWYRQSLGQGPEFLIYFQGTGAADDSGLPNDRFFAVRPEGSVSTLKIQRTERGDSAVYLCASSPRGQGTGELFFGEGSRLTVL.